This record looks at one T cell receptor (beta chain) sequence and its context. This sample is drawn from a study of STAT5B mutations in CD4+ large granular lymphocyte leukemia. Deletions cut 4 bases from V and 4 bases from J, with 16 bases between. Germline CDR1 MNHEY, CDR2 SMNVEV (reference sequence). This CDR3 has 15 residues. TCRdb's table, derived via immunoSEQ multiplex PCR, lists solely in-frame clones and lacks some. The sample has approximately 8,100 clones; 65% to 80% are singletons. The sequence was obtained from an older woman with CD4+ T-cell large granular lymphocyte leukemia. The V gene is TRBV27, the J gene TRBJ1-1; maybe TRBD1 (6 bases). The specimen sequenced was PBMCs. CDR3 nucleotide sequence: TGTGCCAGCAGTTCGGCAGGGGTGGTCGGCACTGAAGCTTTCTTT. Translated: CASSSAGVVGTEAFF.